This entry concerns a single T cell receptor (beta chain). This entry belongs to a study of shared clonotypes between healthy human individuals. Study summary: Each donor's CD8 memory used one plate, CD8 naive two, each CD4 subset three.

CD45RO-negative, CCR7-positively selected cells formed the naive CD8 fraction, excluding terminally differentiated effector memory CD45RA+ cells. This CDR3 contains 17 residues. Germline V CDR1 and CDR2: SGHRS, YFSETQ. V was pared by 0 bases and J by 3 bases, with 18 bases between. Authors' analysis steps: ImmunoSEQ gave junction-only sequences without quality scores, so filtering differed. The data were produced by immunoSEQ multiplex PCR, yet TCRdb's version contains in-frame clones alone and is incomplete. The DNA was the basis for D and trimming; V, J and clone size are from that table. Seen here are roughly 2,000,000 clones, around 93% observed once, and the top ten hold about 1.6%.

The source of this sequence is a man younger than 30 in good health. Some clones in this sample may be carry-over from other donors' samples. The V and J genes are TRBV5-1 and TRBJ1-1; D might be TRBD1 (5 bases). The sequenced material came from naive CD8+ T cells from PBMCs. The CDR3 DNA reads TGCGCCAGCAGCTTGGTAGGGTCGGGGCGAGGTGACACTGAAGCTTTCTTT. Its protein is CASSLVGSGRGDTEAFF.